This entry concerns a single T cell receptor (beta chain). The data originate from a study of blood T cell repertoires in COVID-19. The overall study: Spain, Italy and the United States supplied samples that represented acute and convalescent COVID-19. PBMCs, B-cell-depleted T cells, or T cells were the source of the cDNA or gDNA that made up the material.

Authors' methods: Amplification of reference gene primers provided the estimated nucleated cell counts. TCRdb's copy holds only in-frame clones and misses some; the assay was immunoSEQ multiplex PCR. The DNA was the basis for D and trimming; V, J and clone size are from that table. The sample lists hundreds of thousands of clones, 75% to 90% occurring once. During active infection, Seattle patients enrolled and were then monitored through disease. CDR3 length: 15 residues. The germline gives CDR1 LGHDT, CDR2 YNNKEL (reference sequence). The V gene end was trimmed by 1 base and the J gene end by 3 bases; junction bases not matched to a gene: 3.

The receptor's source is a woman aged 70-85 years with COVID-19, enrolled during active disease. Sequences were obtained from peripheral blood. The rearrangement uses TRBV3-1 (or the pseudogene TRBV3-2) and TRBJ1-2; 9 nucleotides align to TRBD1. CDR3 sequence reads: CASSQAWDRDYGYTF. As DNA, the CDR3 is TGTGCCAGCAGCCAAGCCTGGGACAGGGACTATGGCTACACCTTC.